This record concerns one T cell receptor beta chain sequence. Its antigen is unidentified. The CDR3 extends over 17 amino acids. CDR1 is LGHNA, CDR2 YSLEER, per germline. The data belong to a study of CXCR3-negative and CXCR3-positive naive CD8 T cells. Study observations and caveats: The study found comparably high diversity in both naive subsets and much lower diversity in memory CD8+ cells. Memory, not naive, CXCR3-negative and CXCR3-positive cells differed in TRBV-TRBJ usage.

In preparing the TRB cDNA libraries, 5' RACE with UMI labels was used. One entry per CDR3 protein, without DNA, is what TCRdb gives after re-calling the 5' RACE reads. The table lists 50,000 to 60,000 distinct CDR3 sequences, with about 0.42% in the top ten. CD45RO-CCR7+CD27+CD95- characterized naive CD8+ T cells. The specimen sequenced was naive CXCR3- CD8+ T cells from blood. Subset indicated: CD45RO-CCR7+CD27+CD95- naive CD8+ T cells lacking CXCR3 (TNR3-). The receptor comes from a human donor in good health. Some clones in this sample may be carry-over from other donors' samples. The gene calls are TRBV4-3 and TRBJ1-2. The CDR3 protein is CASSQDLGTIKNYGYTF.